This is a list of T cell receptor beta chains from one sample in a study of CD8 T cell repertoires and HIV-1 epitope variants. The assay was immunoSEQ multiplex PCR, and TCRdb's table has in-frame clones only and misses some. The sample has roughly 7,000 clones; over 55% are singletons. These receptors are not linked to any known antigen. The sequenced sample was cultured CD8+ T cells derived from PBMCs. These receptors came from a male donor with HIV. CDR3s include the opening cysteine and the closing phenylalanine or tryptophan. The order of the fields is D gene, J gene, CDR3 length, clone size, V gene, CDR3 DNA, CDR3 protein. The D gene is left open where the match is weak. Clone size is not always given. Where it is, it says once, few, many or a class for expanded clones.

d_gene: .
j_gene: TRBJ1-2
len: 15
abundance: .
v_gene: TRBV4-2
CDR3nt: TGTGCCAGCAGCCAAGGCTGGGCGGGGGACTATGGCTACACCTTC
CDR3aa: CASSQGWAGDYGYTF

d_gene: TRBD2
j_gene: TRBJ2-1
len: 16
abundance: .
v_gene: TRBV11-2
CDR3nt: TGTGCCAGCAGCTTAGGGTCGGGAGGGCCGAACAATGAGCAGTTCTTC
CDR3aa: CASSLGSGGPNNEQFF

d_gene: .
j_gene: TRBJ2-1
len: 12
abundance: .
v_gene: TRBV10-3
CDR3nt: TGTGCCATTTCGCAGAGCTACAATGAGCAGTTCTTC
CDR3aa: CAISQSYNEQFF

d_gene: .
j_gene: TRBJ2-1
len: 15
abundance: .
v_gene: TRBV6-5
CDR3nt: TGTGCCAGCAGTGCCGCCGGGAGCTCCTACAATGAGCAGTTCTTC
CDR3aa: CASSAAGSSYNEQFF

d_gene: .
j_gene: TRBJ2-1
len: 12
abundance: few
v_gene: TRBV28
CDR3nt: TGTGCCAGCAGTTTACAGGGAGGTGAGCAGTTCTTC
CDR3aa: CASSLQGGEQFF

d_gene: .
j_gene: TRBJ1-1
len: 11
abundance: .
v_gene: TRBV4-2
CDR3nt: TGTGCCAGCAGCCAAGGCACTGAAGCTTTCTTT
CDR3aa: CASSQGTEAFF

d_gene: .
j_gene: TRBJ1-1
len: 12
abundance: .
v_gene: TRBV30
CDR3nt: TGTGCCTGGAGTGCCCCCCCCACTGAAGCTTTCTTT
CDR3aa: CAWSAPPTEAFF

d_gene: .
j_gene: TRBJ1-3
len: 14
abundance: few
v_gene: TRBV5-6
CDR3nt: TGTGCCAGCAGCGAGACCCCGTCTGGAAACACCATATATTTT
CDR3aa: CASSETPSGNTIYF

d_gene: .
j_gene: TRBJ1-2
len: 13
abundance: .
v_gene: TRBV6-5
CDR3nt: TGTGCCAGCAGTTTACACGATCGGGATGGCTACACCTTC
CDR3aa: CASSLHDRDGYTF

d_gene: .
j_gene: TRBJ2-7
len: 14
abundance: .
v_gene: TRBV28
CDR3nt: TGTGCCAGCAGCCCAGGGGGGGACTCCTACGAGCAGTACTTC
CDR3aa: CASSPGGDSYEQYF

d_gene: .
j_gene: TRBJ1-1
len: 13
abundance: .
v_gene: TRBV7-9
CDR3nt: TGTGCCAGCAGGGTCGAGGGGGGGACTGAAGCTTTCTTT
CDR3aa: CASRVEGGTEAFF

d_gene: .
j_gene: TRBJ1-2
len: 15
abundance: .
v_gene: TRBV14
CDR3nt: TGTGCCAGCAGCCAAGATCCGAACATCGGCTATGGCTACACCTTC
CDR3aa: CASSQDPNIGYGYTF

d_gene: TRBD1
j_gene: TRBJ1-1
len: 15
abundance: .
v_gene: TRBV30
CDR3nt: TGTGCCTGGCTAGGAGTTTCAGGGGGTGACACTGAAGCTTTCTTT
CDR3aa: CAWLGVSGGDTEAFF

d_gene: .
j_gene: TRBJ2-4
len: 15
abundance: .
v_gene: TRBV7-6
CDR3nt: TGTGCCAGCAGCTTGAGTGACTCAACAAAAGACATTCAGTACTTC
CDR3aa: CASSLSDSTKDIQYF

d_gene: .
j_gene: TRBJ2-6
len: 16
abundance: .
v_gene: TRBV4-2
CDR3nt: TGTGCCAGCAGCCAAGAAGTGGGGGAAGGGGCCAACGTCCTGACTTTC
CDR3aa: CASSQEVGEGANVLTF

d_gene: .
j_gene: TRBJ2-2
len: 14
abundance: .
v_gene: TRBV5-5
CDR3nt: TGTGCCAGCAGCTTGGGGGGACACACCGGGGAGCTGTTTTTT
CDR3aa: CASSLGGHTGELFF

d_gene: TRBD2
j_gene: TRBJ2-1
len: 15
abundance: .
v_gene: TRBV27
CDR3nt: TGTGCCAGCAGTTTACAGGGAGGGTCCTACAATGAGCAGTTCTTC
CDR3aa: CASSLQGGSYNEQFF

d_gene: .
j_gene: TRBJ2-2
len: 17
abundance: few
v_gene: TRBV5-5
CDR3nt: TGTGCCAGCAGCTTGGAAAAGGGTCAGGGAGGAACCGGGGAGCTGTTTTTT
CDR3aa: CASSLEKGQGGTGELFF

d_gene: .
j_gene: TRBJ2-3
len: 15
abundance: .
v_gene: TRBV5-1
CDR3nt: TGCGCCAGCAGCTTCGACTCTCCTAGCACAGATACGCAGTATTTT
CDR3aa: CASSFDSPSTDTQYF

d_gene: TRBD2
j_gene: TRBJ2-3
len: 15
abundance: .
v_gene: TRBV19
CDR3nt: TGTGCCAGTAGTGACACGACTAGCGGGAGAGATACGCAGTATTTT
CDR3aa: CASSDTTSGRDTQYF

d_gene: .
j_gene: TRBJ1-2
len: 14
abundance: few
v_gene: TRBV27
CDR3nt: TGTGCCAGCAGTTTAGGGCAGGGGAGGTATGGCTACACCTTC
CDR3aa: CASSLGQGRYGYTF